Presented here are 9 T cell receptor beta chains from one specimen sequenced in a study of T cells after yellow fever vaccination. MiXCR, applied by TCRdb to the 5' RACE reads, yields one record per CDR3 protein. The sample has 200,000 to 250,000 distinct CDR3 sequences; 3% to 4% are singletons. Specimen: CD4+ T cells sorted from PBMCs, collected 10 days after the yellow fever booster vaccination. The receptors derive from a man aged 18 to 30 who received the YFV17D yellow fever vaccine.

Note on this clonotype: The CDR3 carries no conserved terminal phenylalanine or tryptophan, so it likely arises from a read error. The rearrangement joins TRBV7-2 to TRBJ2-3, with D maybe TRBD1 (5 bases). The germline V gene has CDR1 SGHTA and CDR2 FQGNSA. Trimming stripped 5 bases from V and 4 bases from J, with 13 bases between. The CDR3 contains 14 residues. The CDR3 reads CASSPHQGPDTQYY. DNA for the CDR3: TGTGCCAGCAGCCCCCACCAGGGTCCAGATACGCAGTATTAT.

This clonotype occurred many times. V is TRBV15 and J is TRBJ2-5, with TRBD2 identical over 7 bases. There are 16 residues in the CDR3. In germline, CDR1 is LNHNV, CDR2 YYDKDF (reference sequence). After removal of 6 bases from V and 3 bases from J, the junction contained 13 bases not matched to a gene. The CDR3 bases are TGTGCCACCAGTCCCGGGGAGTTGGCGGGGGAAGAGACCCAGTACTTC. Its translation: CATSPGELAGEETQYF.

This clonotype was counted ten times or more. The CDR3 sequence: CASSLVPGSSYEQYF. The CDR3 DNA is TGCGCCAGCAGCTTGGTGCCAGGGAGCTCCTACGAGCAGTACTTC. The chain uses TRBV5-1 and TRBJ2-7; the D call may be TRBD1 or TRBD2 (5 bases each). The CDR3 has 15 amino acids. CDR1 SGHRS and CDR2 YFSETQ come from the germline V gene. V was trimmed by 0 bases and J by 0 bases, leaving 10 bases between them.

This sequence joins TRBV2 and TRBJ1-5; D might be TRBD1 (5 bases). Per the germline V gene, CDR1 is SNHLY and CDR2 is FYNNEI. With 3 bases removed from V and 7 bases from J, the gap between germline ends came to 16 bases. The CDR3 consists of 15 residues. CDR3 loop: CASSDLRGAGQPQHF. CDR3 DNA sequence: TGTGCCAGCAGTGATCTTCGAGGGGCCGGACAGCCCCAGCATTTT.

This clonotype appeared many times. The chain combines TRBV19 with TRBJ1-1; D gene unclear. Germline loops: CDR1 LNHDA, CDR2 SQIVND (reference sequence). The V and J ends lost 5 bases and 6 bases respectively, with 13 bases between them. The CDR3 spans 13 residues. CDR3 nucleotides: TGTGCCAGTAGTCAGTCTGTGAGCGCTGAAGCTTTCTTT. Translation: CASSQSVSAEAFF.

Only a few counts were recorded for this clonotype. CDR3 protein: CASSYRGTMNTEAFF. The CDR3 DNA is TGTGCCAGCAGCTACCGGGGCACCATGAACACTGAAGCTTTCTTT. The chain links TRBV7-9 to TRBJ1-1; D may be TRBD1 (5 bases). This CDR3 spans 15 amino acids. V lost 4 bases and J lost 0, with 12 bases in between. Germline CDR1 SEHNR, CDR2 FQNEAQ (reference sequence).

This clonotype was seen ten or more times. V and J are TRBV5-1 and TRBJ1-6; D unresolved. In germline, CDR1 is SGHRS, CDR2 YFSETQ. This CDR3 comprises 14 residues. V lost 0 bases to trimming and J lost 8 bases, with 9 bases between them. The CDR3 reads CASSLDLGHSPLHF. The CDR3 nucleotides are TGCGCCAGCAGCTTGGATCTGGGCCATTCACCCCTCCACTTT.

This clonotype was recorded at least ten times. DNA of the CDR3: TGCAGTGCCCTCAAGAGGACTGAAGCTTTCTTT. Amino acids: CSALKRTEAFF. The V and J genes are TRBV20-1 and TRBJ1-1; no definite D call. In germline, CDR1 is DFQATT, CDR2 SNEGSKA (reference sequence). The germline V and J ends were trimmed by 6 bases and 5 bases, with 10 bases remaining between them. This CDR3 is built from 11 residues.

This clonotype was picked up a small number of times. The V and J genes are TRBV4-3 and TRBJ2-1; 8 bases are shared with TRBD2. CDR3 length: 17 amino acids. Germline CDR1 LGHNA, CDR2 YSLEER. V lost 3 bases to trimming and J lost 10 bases; unmatched junction nucleotides: 17. In nucleotides, the CDR3 is TGCGCCAGCAGCCAGGCACTCGGGGGGGGACGGTCCTGGGAGCAGTTCTTC. Its translation: CASSQALGGGRSWEQFF.